This entry lists 23 T cell receptor beta chains sequenced from one sample in a study of cytomegalovirus exposure and HLA in healthy donors. Primers for the PCR totalled 60 Vbeta and 13 Jbeta. The assay was immunoSEQ multiplex PCR, and TCRdb's table has in-frame clones only and misses some. The sample lists about 180,000 clones, under 85% occurring once. Material for sequencing was PBMCs. These receptors were taken from a young man in good health and CMV-seronegative.

This clone occurred once. Other DNA sequences in this specimen translate into the identical CDR3. V is TRBV5-1 and J is TRBJ1-1, with D maybe TRBD1 (6 bases). The CDR3 extends over 15 amino acids. Germline CDR1 SGHRS, CDR2 YFSETQ. V gave up 4 bases and J gave up 0 bases, with 13 bases separating them. The DNA of the CDR3 is TGCGCCAGCAGCCCGGGACATCCCTTGAACACTGAAGCTTTCTTT. This codes for CASSPGHPLNTEAFF. The variable domain in full, completed from reference TRBV5-1 and TRBJ1-1, reads KAGVTQTPRYLIKTRGQQVTLSCSPISGHRSVSWYQQTPGQGLQFLFEYFSETQRNKGNFPGRFSGRQFSNSRSEMNVSTLELGDSALYLCASSPGHPLNTEAFFGQGTRLTVV.

This rearrangement joins TRBV27 to TRBJ2-3; D gene unclear. V lost 5 bases to trimming and J lost 0 bases, with 12 bases between them. This CDR3 is built from 15 residues. Germline V lookup: CDR1 MNHEY, CDR2 SMNVEV (reference sequence). The CDR3 protein is CASSRWSSSTDTQYF. In DNA form, the CDR3 reads TGTGCCAGCAGTCGGTGGTCTTCCAGCACAGATACGCAGTATTTT.

In this sample, this clone turned up a few times. The rearrangement uses TRBV28 and TRBJ1-1; no reliable D call. The CDR3 covers 12 residues. CDR1 is MDHEN and CDR2 is SYDVKM in the germline V gene. Trimming removed 5 bases at V and 5 bases at J, with 9 bases between. DNA for the CDR3: TGTGCCAGCAGTCCACCCAGGACTGAAGCTTTCTTT. Translated, it gives CASSPPRTEAFF. Based on the CDR3 plus reference TRBV28 and TRBJ1-1, the full variable domain is DVKVTQSSRYLVKRTGEKVFLECVQDMDHENMFWYRQDPGLGLRLIYFSYDVKMKEKGDIPEGYSVSREKKERFSLILESASTNQTSMYLCASSPPRTEAFFGQGTRLTVV.

This chain links TRBV11-2 with TRBJ2-7; D not resolved. Trimming removed 6 bases at V and 3 bases at J, with 15 bases between. CDR1 SGHAT and CDR2 FQNNGV come from the germline V gene. The length of the CDR3 is 14 residues. This CDR3 is CASSHMGRYYEQYF. In nucleotides, the CDR3 is TGTGCCAGCAGTCATATGGGCAGGTACTACGAGCAGTACTTC. Combining the CDR3 with reference TRBV11-2 and TRBJ2-7 gives the whole variable domain EAGVAQSPRYKIIEKRQSVAFWCNPISGHATLYWYQQILGQGPKLLIQFQNNGVVDDSQLPKDRFSAERLKGVDSTLKIQPAKLEDSAVYLCASSHMGRYYEQYFGPGTRLTVT.

In its sample, this clone was seen a few times. V gene TRBV30 combines with J gene TRBJ2-7; 9 bases match TRBD1. The length of the CDR3 is 12 residues. Germline V lookup: CDR1 GTSNPN, CDR2 SVGIG (reference sequence). In DNA, the CDR3 is TGTGGGGCCGGGACAGGGTCCTACGAGCAGTACTTC. It specifies CGAGTGSYEQYF.

The genes are TRBV1 and TRBJ1-4. TRBV1 is deemed a pseudogene. The CDR3 runs 12 residues. This chain's CDR3 is CTSSQEGGKLFF. The DNA of the CDR3 is TGCACCAGCAGCCAAGAAGGCGGAAAACTGTTTTTT.

The genes are TRBV29-1 and TRBJ1-5; 8 bases are shared with TRBD1. V lost 7 bases and J lost 1; bases outside the gene matches: 9. CDR1 and CDR2 (germline): SQVTM, ANQGSEA. There are 15 residues in the CDR3. As DNA, the CDR3 is TGCAGCGCTGCCGAAACAGGGGGAAGCAATCAGCCCCAGCATTTT. This sequence encodes CSAAETGGSNQPQHF. The full variable domain, in which reference TRBV29-1 and TRBJ1-5 provide the parts outside the CDR3, is SAVISQKPSRDICQRGTSLTIQCQVDSQVTMMFWYRQQPGQSLTLIATANQGSEATYESGFVIDKFPISRPNLTFSTLTVSNMSPEDSSIYLCSAAETGGSNQPQHFGDGTRLSIL.

This chain uses TRBV18 with TRBJ2-7; D gene ambiguous. The germline CDR1 and CDR2 sequences are KGHSH and LQKENI. The CDR3 runs to 12 residues. V lost 4 bases and J 7 bases, leaving 11 bases between the germline ends. This chain's CDR3 is CASSRAAREQYF. CDR3 in DNA: TGTGCCAGCTCACGGGCCGCAAGGGAGCAGTACTTC.

CDR3 in amino acids: CSAAGPGISSYEQYF. In DNA, the CDR3 is TGCAGCGCCGCAGGCCCAGGGATAAGCTCCTACGAGCAGTACTTC. This chain connects TRBV29-1 to TRBJ2-7; possibly TRBD1 for D (5 bases). The V gene lost 7 bases and the J gene lost 0 bases, with 19 bases spanning the gap. CDR3 length: 15 residues. The V gene's germline CDR1 is SQVTM and CDR2 ANQGSEA.

The chain employs TRBV5-1 and TRBJ2-7; D might be TRBD1 (6 bases). Germline loops: CDR1 SGHRS, CDR2 YFSETQ. Trimming stripped 1 base from V and 4 bases from J, with 12 bases between. The CDR3 runs 14 residues. CDR3 DNA sequence: TGCGCCAGCAGCTTGCCTGACAGGATTTACGAGCAGTACTTC. It yields the protein CASSLPDRIYEQYF. The full variable domain, in which reference TRBV5-1 and TRBJ2-7 provide the parts outside the CDR3, is KAGVTQTPRYLIKTRGQQVTLSCSPISGHRSVSWYQQTPGQGLQFLFEYFSETQRNKGNFPGRFSGRQFSNSRSEMNVSTLELGDSALYLCASSLPDRIYEQYFGPGTRLTVT.

J is TRBJ2-3 and V is TRBV6-4, with 11 bases lining up with TRBD2. Germline trimming cut 3 bases from V and 3 bases from J; bases unmatched to any gene: 5. This CDR3 is 16 amino acids long. From germline, CDR1 is MRHNA and CDR2 SNTAGT. CDR3 in amino acids: CASSEDSGGVTDTQYF. The CDR3 DNA reads TGTGCCAGCAGTGAAGATAGCGGGGGGGTTACAGATACGCAGTATTTT.

The chain has TRBV2 and TRBJ1-5, with D possibly being TRBD1 (6 bases). Deletions cut 8 bases from V and 2 bases from J, with 10 bases between. The germline gives CDR1 SNHLY, CDR2 FYNNEI. This CDR3 has 13 amino acids. The CDR3 DNA reads as TGTGCCAGCTGTAACAGGGGCAATCAGCCCCAGCATTTT. Translated, it gives CASCNRGNQPQHF. The full variable domain, completed using reference TRBV2 and TRBJ1-5, is EPEVTQTPSHQVTQMGQEVILRCVPISNHLYFYWYRQILGQKVEFLVSFYNNEISEKSEIFDDQFSVERPDGSNFTLKIRSTKLEDSAMYFCASCNRGNQPQHFGDGTRLSIL.

The chain has TRBV28 and TRBJ2-7; possibly TRBD2 for D (6 bases). Germline loops: CDR1 MDHEN, CDR2 SYDVKM. The CDR3 consists of 17 residues. Trimming cost V 6 bases and J 5 bases, with 26 bases left between them. DNA of the CDR3: TGTGCCAGCAGGTCCCAAACTCTCCTAGGGGCGGGAAACGAGCAGTACTTC. Translating it yields CASRSQTLLGAGNEQYF.

This chain uses TRBV27 with TRBJ2-5; a possible D gene is TRBD2 (6 bases). CDR3 size: 13 residues. V was pared by 3 bases and J by 5 bases, with 10 bases between. Germline-derived CDR1 and CDR2 are MNHEY and SMNVEV (reference sequence). CDR3 coding DNA: TGTGCCAGCAGTTTGGGGGGTTGGGAGACCCAGTACTTC. Protein product: CASSLGGWETQYF.

The rearrangement links TRBV13 to TRBJ1-5; D perhaps matches TRBD1 (5 bases). The CDR3 covers 13 residues. Trimming took 3 bases from V and 10 from J, leaving 13 bases between them. The germline V gene encodes CDR1 PRHDT and CDR2 FYEKMQ (reference sequence). CDR3 in DNA: TGTGCCAGCAGCTTGGCAGGGTCCCTACCCCAGCATTTT. It yields the protein CASSLAGSLPQHF.

This chain uses TRBV27 with TRBJ2-7; 7 nucleotides match TRBD2. The V gene end was trimmed by 6 bases and the J gene end by 6 bases; junction bases not matched to a gene: 8. From germline, CDR1 is MNHEY and CDR2 SMNVEV (reference sequence). This CDR3 has 13 residues. As DNA, the CDR3 is TGTGCCAGCAGCTTGAGGGAGGGTTCCGAGCAGTACTTC. Its translation: CASSLREGSEQYF.

The gene calls are TRBV30 and TRBJ2-3; 12 bases align to TRBD2. Germline assignment: CDR1 GTSNPN and CDR2 SVGIG (reference sequence). The CDR3 is 15 amino acids. V was clipped by 2 bases and J by 5 bases; unmatched bases: 5. CDR3 in DNA: TGTGCCTGGAGTCTAGCGGGAGGGCCCGGAGATACGCAGTATTTT. It is translated as CAWSLAGGPGDTQYF.

V gene TRBV5-1 combines with J gene TRBJ2-7; TRBD2 matches 7 bases. V shed 0 bases and J 7 bases; nucleotides not matched to a gene: 7. The CDR3 has 14 amino acids. The V gene's germline CDR1 is SGHRS and CDR2 YFSETQ. The DNA for the CDR3 is TGCGCCAGCAGCTTGGTTGGGTTGGGGGGGGAGCAGTACTTC. It is translated as CASSLVGLGGEQYF.

V is TRBV7-8 and J is TRBJ1-2; no reliable D call. Germline V lookup: CDR1 SGHVS, CDR2 FQNEAQ. V was cut by 7 bases and J by 4 bases, with 10 bases left in between. The CDR3 runs 12 residues. This CDR3 reads CASKREPYGYTF. CDR3 in DNA: TGTGCCAGCAAGCGGGAACCCTATGGCTACACCTTC.

The gene calls are TRBV9 and TRBJ2-1, with 10 bases matching TRBD2. The germline V gene has CDR1 SGDLS and CDR2 YYNGEE. V lost 0 bases and J lost 7; bases outside the gene matches: 10. This CDR3 contains 17 residues. For the CDR3, the DNA is TGTGCCAGCAGCGTAGTTCAGCGAGCGGGAGGGGCGAATGAGCAGTTCTTC. Protein: CASSVVQRAGGANEQFF.

The chain carries TRBV6-5 and TRBJ2-7; the D is unclear. CDR1 and CDR2 (germline): MNHEY, SVGAGI. The CDR3 is 14 amino acids. The germline V and J ends were trimmed by 0 bases and 0 bases, with 6 bases remaining between them. This CDR3 reads CASSYSSSSYEQYF. CDR3 nucleotide sequence: TGTGCCAGCAGTTACTCTAGCAGCTCCTACGAGCAGTACTTC.

About this clone: Other DNA sequences in the same sample also yield this CDR3. The chain is built from TRBV27 and TRBJ2-7; 11 bases fit TRBD1. This CDR3 contains 14 residues. With V trimmed by 5 bases and J by 3 bases, 3 bases remained unmatched. The germline CDR1 and CDR2 sequences are MNHEY and SMNVEV (reference sequence). The chain's CDR3 is CASSPGTGGYEQYF. In DNA, the CDR3 is TGTGCCAGCAGTCCCGGGACAGGGGGCTACGAGCAGTACTTC.

This clone showed up just a few times. The V gene is TRBV14, the J gene TRBJ1-6, with 7 bases lining up with TRBD1. The CDR3 is 14 amino acids. Germline CDR1 and CDR2: SGHDN and FVKESK. With V trimmed by 4 bases and J by 10 bases, 7 bases remained unmatched. The CDR3 reads CASSRTGTVSPLHF. CDR3 coding DNA: TGTGCCAGCAGCCGAACCGGGACAGTCTCACCCCTCCACTTT.